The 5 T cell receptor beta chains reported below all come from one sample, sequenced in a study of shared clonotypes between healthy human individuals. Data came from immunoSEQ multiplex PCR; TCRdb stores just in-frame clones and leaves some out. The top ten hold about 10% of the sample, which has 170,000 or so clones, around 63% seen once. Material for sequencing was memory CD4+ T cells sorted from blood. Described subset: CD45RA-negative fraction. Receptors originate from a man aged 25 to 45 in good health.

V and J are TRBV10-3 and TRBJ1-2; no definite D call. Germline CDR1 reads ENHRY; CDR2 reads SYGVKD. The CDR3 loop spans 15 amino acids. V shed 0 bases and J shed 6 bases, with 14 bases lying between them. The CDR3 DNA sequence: TGTGCCATCAGTGAGTCGGGTGAGGAGGTGGATGGCTACACCTTC. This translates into CAISESGEEVDGYTF.

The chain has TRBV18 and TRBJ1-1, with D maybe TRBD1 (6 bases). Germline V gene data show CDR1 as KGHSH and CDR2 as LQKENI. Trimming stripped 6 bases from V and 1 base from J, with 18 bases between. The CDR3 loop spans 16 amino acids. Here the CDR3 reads CASSPPTGKGNTEAFF. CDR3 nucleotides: TGTGCCAGCTCCCCCCCCACAGGGAAAGGGAACACTGAAGCTTTCTTT.

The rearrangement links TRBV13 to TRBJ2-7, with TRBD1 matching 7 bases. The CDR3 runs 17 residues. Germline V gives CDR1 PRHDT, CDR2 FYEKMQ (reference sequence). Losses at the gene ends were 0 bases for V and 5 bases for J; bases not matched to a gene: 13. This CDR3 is CASSLGGRQGLKDEQYF. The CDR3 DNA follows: TGTGCCAGCAGCTTAGGGGGGCGACAGGGCCTTAAGGACGAGCAGTACTTC.

The CDR3 DNA follows: TGTGCCAGCAGCCCAGTGGGGGACGAGCAGTACTTC. This codes for CASSPVGDEQYF. The genes are TRBV11-2 and TRBJ2-7, with D perhaps matching TRBD1 or TRBD2 (5 bases each). The CDR3 runs to 12 residues. V was trimmed by 5 bases and J by 5 bases, leaving 10 bases between them. CDR1 and CDR2 from the germline V gene are SGHAT and FQNNGV.

The CDR3 DNA follows: TGTGCCAGCAGCCGAGGCCGGGACCTGACCAATGAGCAGTTCTTC. Protein product: CASSRGRDLTNEQFF. The V and J genes are TRBV11-2 and TRBJ2-1; D is tentatively TRBD1 or TRBD2 (5 bases each). V shed 5 bases and J shed 6 bases, with 17 bases lying between them. The CDR3 spans 15 residues. Germline CDR1 SGHAT, CDR2 FQNNGV.